The clone carrying this T cell receptor beta chain was picked up many times. CDR1 is SQVTM, CDR2 ANQGSEA, per germline. The CDR3 totals 12 residues. Trimming removed 1 base at V and 5 bases at J, with 9 bases between. This entry belongs to a study of T cells in Graves' hyperthyroidism and ophthalmopathy. Each diagnosis drew on symptoms, thyroxine, TRAb, thyroid ultrasound and orbital computed tomography findings. Amplified TCR beta CDR3 regions came from RNA transcripts. In the first-round RT-PCR of the TCR CDR3, the HTBI primer set was used. TCRdb re-derived calls from the multiplex PCR reads in MiXCR, one entry per CDR3 protein. The data contain under 650,000 distinct CDR3 sequences, under 20% of them singletons.

The sample comprised blood. V and J are TRBV29-1 and TRBJ2-7; D is uncertain. The sequence derives from a woman in her twenties or thirties with Graves' hyperthyroidism. Here the CDR3 DNA reads TGCAGCGTTGAAGGGTCCGTCCACGAGCAGTACTTC. Its protein product is CSVEGSVHEQYF.